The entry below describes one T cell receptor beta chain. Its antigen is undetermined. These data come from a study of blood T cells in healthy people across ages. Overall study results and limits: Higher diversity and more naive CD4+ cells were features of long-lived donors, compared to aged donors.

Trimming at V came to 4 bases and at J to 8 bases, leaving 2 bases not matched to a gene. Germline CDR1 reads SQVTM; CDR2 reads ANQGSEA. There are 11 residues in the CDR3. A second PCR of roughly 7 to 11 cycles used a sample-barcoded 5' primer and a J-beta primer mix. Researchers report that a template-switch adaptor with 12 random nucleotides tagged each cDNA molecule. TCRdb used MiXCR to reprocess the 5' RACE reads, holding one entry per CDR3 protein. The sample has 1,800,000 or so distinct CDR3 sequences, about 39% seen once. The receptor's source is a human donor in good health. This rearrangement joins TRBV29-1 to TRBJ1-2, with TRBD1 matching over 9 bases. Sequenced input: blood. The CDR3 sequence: CSVATGGGYTF. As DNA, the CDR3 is TGCAGCGTTGCCACAGGGGGCGGCTACACCTTC.